This TCR beta chain was observed in a study of cytomegalovirus exposure and HLA in healthy donors. Amplification used 60 Vbeta primers and 13 Jbeta primers. Profiling relied on immunoSEQ multiplex PCR, and the TCRdb table lists in-frame clones only, not all of them. The table shows 200,000 to 250,000 clones, with around 80% occurring only once. Overall study results and limits: Later analysis revealed greater clonal expansion in HLA-associated TCR beta chains than in equally common others. An ancestry cluster, one associated with Asian ancestry, reportedly showed fewer N-insertions than the 666-donor mean in a later analysis.

In germline, CDR1 is GTSNPN, CDR2 SVGIG (reference sequence). V lost 0 bases to trimming and J lost 5 bases, with 8 bases between them. CDR3 size: 13 residues. About this clone itself: The antigen is undetermined.

This chain joins TRBV30 and TRBJ1-5; D not resolved. Sequences were obtained from PBMCs. The TCR comes from a man between 45 and 60 years old in good health and CMV-seronegative. The CDR3 nucleotides read TGTGCCTGGAGTGTACGAGGTGATCAGCCCCAGCATTTT. It encodes CAWSVRGDQPQHF.